The entry below gives a single TCR beta chain sequence along with its context. As yet, its antigen is unknown. 60 Vbeta and 13 Jbeta primers were used in PCR. Produced via immunoSEQ multiplex PCR; TCRdb's table is partial and in-frame only. Of over 100,000 clones listed, over 65% are singletons. This CDR3 spans 13 amino acids. Trimming left V 4 bases short and J 6 bases short, with 9 bases between. The germline CDR1 and CDR2 sequences are MNHNS and SASEGT. The source of the sample is a study of cytomegalovirus exposure and HLA in healthy donors. Study-level points and caveats: A list of about 180 TCR beta chains associated with cytomegalovirus was given. Accurate prediction of HLA-A and HLA-B alleles (for most subjects) was reportedly achieved from TCR beta sequences. Most of the CMV-associated TCR beta chains (in a later analysis) appeared to be HLA-restricted. As a later analysis revealed, the rate of TCR association differed by HLA locus, with DRB1 most and HLA-C fewest.

V usage is TRBV6-1 and J usage is TRBJ2-2; the D is unclear. This sequence was found in a female donor in good health and CMV-seropositive. Sequenced input: PBMCs. CDR3 in amino acids: CASSVWQSGELFF. The CDR3 DNA sequence: TGTGCCAGCAGTGTATGGCAGTCCGGGGAGCTGTTTTTT.